This is a list of T cell receptor beta chains from one sample in a study of T cell responses to AZD1222 COVID-19 vaccine. Clones were sequenced by immunoSEQ multiplex PCR, and TCRdb holds only the in-frame ones, with some missing. The sample records over 120,000 clones, roughly 88% being singletons. Sequenced here: peripheral blood, sampled on day 0 of AZD1222 vaccination. The receptors stem from an adult in good health. CDR3s include the opening cysteine and the closing phenylalanine or tryptophan. The D gene is left open where the match is weak. Only part of the rows carry a size: once, few, many, or a class if the clone is expanded.

TRBD1 | TRBJ1-1 | NA | TRBV11-2 | 15 | CASSSRQGGSDEAFF | TGTGCCAGCAGCTCCCGACAGGGGGGTAGTGATGAAGCTTTCTTT
TRBD2 | TRBJ2-7 | NA | TRBV27 | 15 | CASSVGLAGAYEQYF | TGTGCCAGCAGTGTCGGACTAGCGGGAGCCTACGAGCAGTACTTC
TRBD2 | TRBJ2-7 | once | TRBV9 | 14 | CASSPRTSSYEQYF | TGTGCCAGCAGCCCTCGGACTAGCAGCTACGAGCAGTACTTC
NA | TRBJ2-3 | NA | TRBV5-1 | 14 | CASSNSEGTDTQYF | TGCGCCAGCAGCAATAGCGAGGGTACAGATACGCAGTATTTT
TRBD1 | TRBJ2-2 | NA | TRBV27 | 14 | CASSLRQGPGELFF | TGTGCCAGCAGTTTACGACAGGGCCCCGGGGAGCTGTTTTTT
NA | TRBJ2-3 | NA | TRBV21-1 | 15 | CASTAGGGVIDTQYF | TGTGCCAGCACCGCCGGAGGGGGAGTAATAGATACGCAGTATTTT
TRBD2 | TRBJ2-7 | NA | TRBV7-9 | 16 | CASSYPPAGDAYEQYF | TGTGCCAGCAGCTACCCACCAGCGGGAGATGCGTACGAGCAGTACTTC
NA | TRBJ1-1 | once | TRBV7-2 | 13 | CASGETANTEAFF | TGTGCCAGTGGGGAAACAGCGAACACTGAAGCTTTCTTT
NA | TRBJ1-1 | NA | TRBV29-1 | 13 | CSVAWGHDTEAFF | TGCAGCGTTGCGTGGGGACACGACACTGAAGCTTTCTTT
NA | TRBJ2-1 | NA | TRBV29-1 | 11 | CSVRIYNEQFF | TGCAGCGTTCGGATCTACAATGAGCAGTTCTTC
NA | TRBJ2-1 | NA | TRBV5-4 | 16 | CASSAADLSSYNEQFF | TGTGCCAGCAGCGCCGCGGACTTGAGCTCCTACAATGAGCAGTTCTTC
NA | TRBJ2-7 | NA | TRBV11-3 | 11 | CASSPDYEQYF | TGTGCCAGCAGCCCCGACTACGAGCAGTACTTC
NA | TRBJ1-1 | NA | TRBV28 | 12 | CAIETHSTEAFF | TGTGCCATCGAGACGCATAGTACTGAAGCTTTCTTT
NA | TRBJ2-2 | few | TRBV5-4 | 15 | CASSSRDKNTGELFF | TGTGCCAGCAGCTCCAGGGACAAAAACACCGGGGAGCTGTTTTTT
NA | TRBJ1-6 | few | TRBV5-8 | 14 | CASSFWSDNSPLHF | TGTGCCAGCAGCTTTTGGTCAGATAATTCACCCCTCCACTTT
TRBD2 | TRBJ2-3 | NA | TRBV5-8 | 16 | CASSQLAGTSTDTQYF | TGTGCCAGCAGCCAACTAGCGGGAACTAGCACAGATACGCAGTATTTT
NA | TRBJ1-2 | once | TRBV21-1 | 14 | CASSKCGRLNGYTF | TGTGCCAGCAGCAAATGCGGCAGGTTAAATGGCTACACCTTC
TRBD1 | TRBJ1-2 | NA | TRBV30 | 14 | CAWGDRRTNYGYTF | TGTGCCTGGGGGGACAGACGGACTAACTATGGCTACACCTTC
NA | TRBJ2-5 | NA | TRBV20-1 | 14 | CSASDQVTTETQYF | TGCAGTGCTAGTGATCAGGTAACGACGGAGACCCAGTACTTC
NA | TRBJ1-4 | NA | TRBV27 | 14 | CASSPLQGGEKLFF | TGTGCCAGCAGTCCCCTCCAGGGCGGAGAAAAACTGTTTTTT
TRBD1 | TRBJ2-5 | NA | TRBV9 | 14 | CASSPTDRLETQYF | TGTGCCAGCAGCCCGACGGACAGGCTCGAGACCCAGTACTTC
NA | TRBJ1-1 | NA | TRBV9 | 14 | CASSVGGGSTEAFF | TGTGCCAGCAGCGTTGGGGGCGGGAGCACTGAAGCTTTCTTT
TRBD1 | TRBJ1-5 | once | TRBV29-1 | 14 | CSVLTGVTNQPQHF | TGCAGCGTCTTGACAGGGGTAACCAATCAGCCCCAGCATTTT
NA | TRBJ1-4 | NA | TRBV2 | 15 | CASKSWTGANEKLFF | TGTGCCAGCAAGAGCTGGACGGGGGCTAATGAAAAACTGTTTTTT
NA | TRBJ1-4 | NA | TRBV5-4 | 13 | CASSLKIDEKLFF | TGTGCCAGCAGCTTAAAAATCGATGAAAAACTGTTTTTT
NA | TRBJ1-1 | NA | TRBV11-2 | 14 | CASSLDPGQRRAFF | TGTGCCAGCAGCTTAGATCCCGGACAGAGAAGGGCTTTCTTT
NA | TRBJ2-4 | NA | TRBV3-1/TRBV3-2 | 16 | CASSQELAGQENIQYF | TGTGCCAGCAGCCAAGAGCTAGCGGGACAGGAAAACATTCAGTACTTC
NA | TRBJ2-2 | once | TRBV7-7 | 12 | CASRGLTGELFF | TGTGCTAGCCGTGGCCTCACCGGGGAGCTGTTTTTT
NA | TRBJ1-1 | NA | TRBV6-7 | 20 | CASTPFNRSGPNSMNTEAFF | TGTGCCAGCACCCCGTTTAATCGTTCGGGTCCCAATTCCATGAACACTGAAGCTTTCTTT
NA | TRBJ1-3 | NA | TRBV30 | 13 | CAWTWTAGNTIYF | TGTGCCTGGACCTGGACAGCTGGAAACACCATATATTTT
NA | TRBJ1-2 | NA | TRBV6-5 | 13 | CASSQQESYGYTF | TGTGCCAGCAGTCAACAGGAAAGCTATGGCTACACCTTC
TRBD2 | TRBJ2-5 | NA | TRBV19 | 16 | CASSIRSGGPKETQYF | TGTGCCAGTAGTATAAGGAGCGGGGGGCCCAAGGAGACCCAGTACTTC
NA | TRBJ2-1 | NA | TRBV5-4 | 14 | CASSVDFGNNEQFF | TGTGCCAGCAGCGTGGACTTCGGTAACAATGAGCAGTTCTTC
TRBD2 | TRBJ2-1 | NA | TRBV5-1 | 14 | CASSQGLVVPEQFF | TGCGCCAGCAGCCAGGGACTAGTGGTTCCTGAGCAGTTCTTC
NA | TRBJ1-1 | few | TRBV7-9 | 16 | CASSSTDSKPNTEAFF | TGTGCCAGCAGCTCGACAGATTCGAAGCCGAACACTGAAGCTTTCTTT
TRBD1 | TRBJ1-1 | NA | TRBV27 | 16 | CASRSGTGLLNTEAFF | TGTGCCAGCAGGTCCGGGACAGGGCTCTTGAACACTGAAGCTTTCTTT
NA | TRBJ1-6 | few | TRBV5-5 | 18 | CASSFRPNSREYNSPLHF | TGTGCCAGCAGCTTCCGGCCTAACTCTAGGGAGTATAATTCACCCCTCCACTTT
NA | TRBJ1-1 | NA | TRBV5-1 | 13 | CASSPVLGVGAFF | TGCGCCAGCTCTCCAGTTCTCGGAGTAGGAGCTTTCTTT
TRBD2 | TRBJ2-5 | NA | TRBV6-1 | 17 | CASSAWLGAGVQETQYF | TGTGCCAGCAGTGCCTGGCTAGGGGCGGGAGTGCAAGAGACCCAGTACTTC
NA | TRBJ2-3 | NA | TRBV19 | 13 | CASNAGHSDTQYF | TGTGCCAGTAATGCAGGACACTCGGATACGCAGTATTTT
TRBD2 | TRBJ2-1 | NA | TRBV14 | 21 | CASSQVSLAGGFPTPYNEQFF | TGTGCCAGCAGCCAAGTTTCTTTAGCGGGAGGCTTCCCGACTCCCTACAATGAGCAGTTCTTC
NA | TRBJ1-2 | NA | TRBV19 | 14 | CASSIVLARYGYTF | TGTGCCAGTAGTATAGTCCTGGCGAGGTATGGCTACACCTTC
NA | TRBJ2-3 | NA | TRBV24-1 | 14 | CATSDLTSTDTQYF | TGTGCCACCAGTGATTTGACTAGCACAGATACGCAGTATTTT
NA | TRBJ1-5 | NA | TRBV6-5 | 14 | CASNLNRVSEAQHF | TGTGCCAGCAATCTCAACAGGGTGAGTGAGGCCCAGCATTTT
NA | TRBJ1-4 | few | TRBV29-1 | 14 | CSVGQGATNEKLFF | TGCAGCGTTGGTCAGGGCGCAACTAATGAAAAACTGTTTTTT
TRBD1 | TRBJ2-7 | NA | TRBV20-1 | 11 | CSARQGYEQYF | TGCAGTGCTCGACAGGGCTACGAGCAGTACTTC
TRBD2 | TRBJ2-7 | NA | TRBV27 | 14 | CASRLASGTYEQYF | TGTGCAAGCAGGTTGGCTAGCGGGACCTACGAGCAGTACTTC
NA | TRBJ2-1 | NA | TRBV9 | 11 | CASSVRNEQFF | TGTGCCAGCAGCGTACGGAATGAGCAGTTCTTC
NA | TRBJ2-7 | NA | TRBV10-3 | 18 | CAISESTLEAGGSYEQYF | TGTGCCATCAGTGAGTCGACTCTGGAGGCCGGGGGCTCCTACGAGCAGTACTTC
NA | TRBJ1-2 | NA | TRBV5-6 | 13 | CASSLGTGGGYTF | TGTGCCAGCAGCTTGGGGACTGGGGGTGGCTACACCTTC